A single sample is the source of the 21 T cell receptor beta chains below, sequenced in a study of early T cells in non-severe SARS-CoV-2 infection. TCRdb itself ran the 5' RACE reads through MiXCR, one entry per CDR3 protein. The table shows 25,000 to 40,000 distinct CDR3 sequences, with less than 7% occurring only once. The sequenced sample consisted of whole blood. Receptors originate from an adult who was a healthcare worker with PCR-confirmed SARS-CoV-2 infection or an uninfected control (not recorded which).

The table lists this clonotype with a few counts. For the CDR3, the DNA is TGTGCCAGCAGCCAGACTAGCGAGCAGTTCTTC. Its protein is CASSQTSEQFF. V and J are TRBV7-9 and TRBJ2-1, with TRBD2 matching 7 bases. CDR1 SEHNR and CDR2 FQNEAQ come from the germline V gene (reference sequence). The CDR3 is 11 amino acids. With 5 bases clipped from V and 10 bases from J, the junction kept 2 bases outside the gene matches.

The chain's CDR3 is CASSLGTSAGEQFF. The CDR3 DNA is TGTGCCAGCAGCTTAGGCACTAGCGCTGGTGAGCAGTTCTTC. This chain links TRBV11-2 with TRBJ2-1, with TRBD2 matching 7 bases. The CDR3 has 14 residues. Per the germline V gene, CDR1 is SGHAT and CDR2 is FQNNGV. With V trimmed by 1 base and J by 9 bases, 6 bases remained unmatched.

This clonotype was observed many times. J is TRBJ2-5 and V is TRBV11-2; TRBD2 matches 10 bases. Germline values: CDR1 SGHAT, CDR2 FQNNGV. The CDR3 extends over 16 amino acids. The ends lost 1 base at V and 2 bases at J; junction bases unmatched: 4. Here the CDR3 DNA reads TGTGCCAGCAGCTTAGGGTCTAGCGGGGGTCAAGAGACCCAGTACTTC. Amino acids: CASSLGSSGGQETQYF. Full variable domain (rest looked up from reference TRBV11-2 and TRBJ2-5): EAGVAQSPRYKIIEKRQSVAFWCNPISGHATLYWYQQILGQGPKLLIQFQNNGVVDDSQLPKDRFSAERLKGVDSTLKIQPAKLEDSAVYLCASSLGSSGGQETQYFGPGTRLLVL.

The chain has TRBV20-1 and TRBJ2-5, with D tentatively TRBD1 (6 bases). Germline-derived CDR1 and CDR2 are DFQATT and SNEGSKA (reference sequence). The CDR3 runs 13 residues. V shed 5 bases and J shed 5 bases, with 15 bases lying between them. The CDR3 here is CSADAGTTETQYF. In nucleotides, the CDR3 is TGCAGTGCTGACGCCGGGACAACCGAGACCCAGTACTTC.

This clonotype has a count of ten or more. The chain links TRBV20-1 to TRBJ1-1; D is ambiguous. Germline V lookup: CDR1 DFQATT, CDR2 SNEGSKA (reference sequence). This CDR3 is 11 amino acids long. The CDR3: CSPVGNTEAFF. The CDR3 nucleotides are TGCAGCCCCGTAGGGAACACTGAAGCTTTCTTT.

This clonotype occurred many times. The chain joins TRBV5-1 to TRBJ2-7, with TRBD1 identical over 8 bases. Trimming at V came to 4 bases and at J to 3 bases, leaving 6 bases not matched to a gene. The CDR3 runs to 14 residues. CDR1 is SGHRS and CDR2 is YFSETQ in the germline V gene. DNA of the CDR3: TGCGCCAGCAGCACACAACAGGGGGGCTACGAGCAGTACTTC. Its translation: CASSTQQGGYEQYF.

There are many counts of this clonotype. This sequence joins TRBV4-2 and TRBJ2-6; 9 bases map to TRBD2. CDR1 and CDR2 from the germline V gene are LGHNA and YNFKEQ. There are 21 residues in the CDR3. With V trimmed by 4 bases and J by 0 bases, 16 bases remained unmatched. The CDR3 DNA is TGTGCCAGCAGCCCCCGCTTGACTAGCGGATTTCCCTACTCTGGGGCCAACGTCCTGACTTTC. Translation: CASSPRLTSGFPYSGANVLTF.

V usage is TRBV28 and J usage is TRBJ2-1, with D possibly TRBD1 on 6 matching bases. Trimming took 5 bases from V and 5 from J, leaving 19 bases between them. CDR3 length: 16 amino acids. Germline assignment: CDR1 MDHEN and CDR2 SYDVKM. CDR3 residues: CASSGTGTTGHNEQFF. DNA for the CDR3: TGTGCCAGCAGTGGCACCGGGACGACAGGACACAATGAGCAGTTCTTC.

The chain has TRBV28 and TRBJ2-7; 9 bases fit TRBD2. The ends lost 10 bases at V and 4 bases at J; junction bases unmatched: 5. The CDR3 runs to 12 residues. Germline V gene data show CDR1 as MDHEN and CDR2 as SYDVKM. CDR3 sequence: CATASGKYEQYF. The CDR3 DNA is TGTGCCACTGCTAGCGGGAAGTACGAGCAGTACTTC.

This clonotype was detected ten times or more. CDR3 sequence: CASRPSGGFTDTQYF. CDR3 nucleotide sequence: TGCGCCAGCAGGCCTAGCGGGGGGTTCACAGATACGCAGTATTTT. The V gene is TRBV5-1, the J gene TRBJ2-3; 11 nucleotides match TRBD2. V shed 5 bases and J 2 bases; nucleotides not matched to a gene: 4. Per the germline V gene, CDR1 is SGHRS and CDR2 is YFSETQ. CDR3 length: 15 residues.

This clonotype was detected ten times or more. J is TRBJ2-7 and V is TRBV19; D not certain. Trimming removed 5 bases at V and 3 bases at J, with 11 bases between. The CDR3 has 13 amino acids. Germline V gene sequence: CDR1 LNHDA, CDR2 SQIVND (reference sequence). The CDR3 DNA reads TGTGCCAGTAGTTCCTCTCCGATCTACGAGCAGTACTTC. It specifies CASSSSPIYEQYF.

This clonotype was found many times. The V gene is TRBV20-1, the J gene TRBJ1-6, with 10 bases fitting TRBD1. The germline V gene encodes CDR1 DFQATT and CDR2 SNEGSKA (reference sequence). Germline trimming cut 5 bases from V and 10 bases from J; bases unmatched to any gene: 14. This CDR3 spans 16 amino acids. CDR3 nucleotide sequence: TGCAGTGCTTTAAACCGGGACAGGGGCCTTTGGTCACCCCTCCACTTT. Translation gives CSALNRDRGLWSPLHF.

Of note for this clonotype: Germline and junction disagree at one end, which may indicate a read error. J is TRBJ2-1 and V is TRBV7-7; 8 nucleotides align to TRBD1. Germline CDR1 is SSHAT and CDR2 is FNYEAQ (reference sequence). The CDR3 totals 15 residues. CDR3: CASSLGGQGAYEQFF. The CDR3 DNA follows: TGTGCTAGCAGCTTAGGAGGCCAGGGGGCCTATGAGCAGTTCTTC.

This chain's CDR3 is CASSLGLAGGRGGTDTQYF. In DNA form, the CDR3 reads TGTGCCAGCAGCTTGGGGCTAGCGGGGGGGCGTGGAGGCACAGATACGCAGTATTTT. The chain combines TRBV5-4 with TRBJ2-3; 12 positions match TRBD2. The CDR3 loop spans 19 amino acids. V shed 0 bases, J shed 1 base, and the junction held 9 bases outside the gene matches. CDR1 and CDR2 (germline): SGHNT, YYREEE (reference sequence).

The chain is built from TRBV20-1 and TRBJ2-1; unclear D gene. Germline CDR1 reads DFQATT; CDR2 reads SNEGSKA (reference sequence). V was pared by 0 bases and J by 9 bases, with 21 bases between. The CDR3 sequence is 16 residues long. CDR3 coding DNA: TGCAGTGCTAGAGATATTAGAACATCGCTCTCCGGTGAGCAGTTCTTC. It codes for CSARDIRTSLSGEQFF.

This clonotype was observed at least ten times. This chain connects TRBV30 to TRBJ2-5; D call uncertain. The length of the CDR3 is 12 residues. Trimming took 3 bases from V and 3 from J, leaving 8 bases between them. Germline lookup yields CDR1 GTSNPN and CDR2 SVGIG (reference sequence). The CDR3: CAWRSEEETQYF. The CDR3 DNA reads as TGTGCCTGGAGGAGCGAAGAAGAGACCCAGTACTTC.

The chain joins TRBV6-2 or TRBV6-3 to TRBJ2-2; no definite D call. In germline, CDR1 is MNHEY, CDR2 SVGEGT. V was shortened by 2 bases and J by 0 bases, with 10 bases between the two germline ends. This CDR3 comprises 16 residues. The CDR3 protein is CASSYAGRANTGELFF. CDR3 DNA sequence: TGTGCCAGCAGTTACGCTGGCAGAGCGAACACCGGGGAGCTGTTTTTT.

The gene calls are TRBV7-8 and TRBJ1-4, with TRBD1 as a possible D gene (5 bases). From germline, CDR1 is SGHVS and CDR2 FQNEAQ. Trimming left V 4 bases short and J 7 bases short, with 13 bases between. This CDR3 comprises 14 residues. CDR3: CASSSYPGSEKLFF. In DNA form, the CDR3 reads TGTGCCAGCAGCTCATACCCAGGGAGTGAAAAACTGTTTTTT.

This clonotype was counted many times. CDR3: CASSPMRQGAGRETQYF. The DNA of the CDR3 is TGTGCCAGCAGTCCCATGCGACAGGGGGCGGGGAGAGAGACCCAGTACTTC. The rearrangement joins TRBV27 to TRBJ2-5; 10 nucleotides line up with TRBD1. Germline values: CDR1 MNHEY, CDR2 SMNVEV (reference sequence). This CDR3 spans 17 amino acids. The junction had 13 bases not matched to a gene; V was cut back by 5 bases and J by 4 bases.

The chain carries TRBV18 and TRBJ1-5, with TRBD1 as a possible D gene (6 bases). Germline CDR1 and CDR2: KGHSH and LQKENI. CDR3 length: 13 amino acids. The ends were cut back, 6 bases at V and 5 bases at J, with 11 bases in the middle. In nucleotides, the CDR3 is TGTGCCAGCTCCCCGGGGGCCGATCAGCCCCAGCATTTT. This gives the protein CASSPGADQPQHF. The full variable domain, completed using reference TRBV18 and TRBJ1-5, is NAGVMQNPRHLVRRRGQEARLRCSPMKGHSHVYWYRQLPEEGLKFMVYLQKENIIDESGMPKERFSAEFPKEGPSILRIQQVVRGDSAAYFCASSPGADQPQHFGDGTRLSIL.

In its sample, this clonotype was seen many times. The chain combines TRBV5-1 with TRBJ2-3; D is perhaps TRBD2 (7 bases). Trimming cost V 4 bases and J 2 bases, with 14 bases left between them. Per germline, CDR1 SGHRS and CDR2 YFSETQ. The CDR3 is 15 residues long. The CDR3 region is CASSLEGGVTDTQYF. The CDR3 DNA reads as TGCGCCAGCAGCCTCGAGGGGGGGGTCACAGATACGCAGTATTTT. Looking up the rest from reference TRBV5-1 and TRBJ2-3 gives the full variable domain: KAGVTQTPRYLIKTRGQQVTLSCSPISGHRSVSWYQQTPGQGLQFLFEYFSETQRNKGNFPGRFSGRQFSNSRSEMNVSTLELGDSALYLCASSLEGGVTDTQYFGPGTRLTVL.